This TCR beta chain comes out of a study of CD8+CD57+ T cells in acquired aplastic anemia. The authors sequenced patients whose flow cytometry had shown CD8+CD57+ cell expansion. Both TCR beta VDJ combination and CDR3 sequence profiling were carried out. Genomic DNA was the template for this profiling. TCRdb passed the reads through MiXCR, listing each CDR3 protein once. The sample consists of hundreds of thousands of distinct CDR3 sequences, around 32% of them appearing once. The CDR3 totals 14 residues. Trimming pared 7 bases from V and 2 bases from J, leaving 12 bases between. The germline V gene has CDR1 ENHRY and CDR2 SYGVKD.

The TCR comes from a human donor with aplastic anemia. The chain has TRBV10-3 and TRBJ1-5; possible D gene TRBD1, 5 bases. Sequencing input: sorted CD4+, CD8+, or CD8+CD57+ T cells (not recorded which) from PBMCs. CDR3 in DNA: TGTGCCATCACCCAGGGATCCGGCAATCAGCCCCAGCATTTT. It is translated as CAITQGSGNQPQHF.